The entry that follows covers one TCR beta chain sequence. Its specificity is not known. Sequence at one end of the junction differs from germline and may be a read error. These data come from a study of cytomegalovirus exposure and HLA in healthy donors. Overall study: When 300 to 400 donors were genotyped, roughly four fifths of them were found to fall in the Caucasian-associated ancestry cluster. Points from the study as a whole: V- and J-gene trimming of TCR beta was linked (in a later analysis) to a missense DCLRE1C variant.

The PCR contained 60 Vbeta and 13 Jbeta primers. Sequenced by immunoSEQ multiplex PCR; TCRdb stores in-frame clones only, minus some. The sample consists of some 150,000 clones, 70% to 90% of them appearing once. The CDR3 covers 11 residues. Looked up from germline, CDR1 is SQVTM and CDR2 is ANQGSEA. The clonotype comes from a woman aged 25 to 39 in good health and CMV-seronegative. The sequencing sample was made of PBMCs. V is TRBV29-1 and J is TRBJ1-2; TRBD1 aligns across 10 bases. The CDR3 reads CSVSGQGVISF. CDR3 DNA: TGCAGCGTTTCAGGACAGGGGGTGATATCCTTC.